A single sample is the source of the 12 T cell receptor beta chains below, sequenced in a study of CD8 T cells in ankylosing spondylitis (dated by TCRdb to 2017 to 2019). The method was 5' RACE. Data came from an Illumina HiSeq 2500. TCRdb reprocessing: public reads trimmed at Q25 with fastp, clones called with MiXCR, in-frame beta chains kept. Rows with a matching CDR3 protein are joined into one entry that keeps the most common DNA and genes. The sample table holds some 200,000 distinct CDR3 sequences, of which about 20% were seen once. Of the sample, approximately 4% is held by the ten largest clones. The sequenced material came from blood, either unsorted or a sorted T cell fraction (not recorded which). These receptors all stem from a male donor between 10 and 30 years old with ankylosing spondylitis or in good health (not recorded which). Donor details come from another sample of the same person, matched by shared clones.

The V call is TRBV12-3 or TRBV12-4, the J call TRBJ2-7, with TRBD2 matching 10 bases. The CDR3 length is 17 residues. The V and J ends lost 7 bases and 4 bases, in that order; junction bases with no gene match: 16. CDR3 sequence: CASTQGPVAGGPYEQYF. The CDR3 nucleotides read TGTGCCAGCACCCAAGGCCCTGTAGCGGGAGGCCCTTACGAGCAGTACTTC.

The V and J genes are TRBV18 and TRBJ1-1; D possibly corresponds to TRBD1 (6 bases). In germline, CDR1 is KGHSH, CDR2 LQKENI. The CDR3 runs 17 residues. Deletions cut 3 bases from V and 3 bases from J, with 20 bases between. CDR3 nucleotides: TGTGCCAGCTCACCTTACCTACAGGGTCTAGCGGACACTGAAGCTTTCTTT. Translating gives CASSPYLQGLADTEAFF.

V usage is TRBV10-1 and J usage is TRBJ1-5; TRBD1 aligns across 10 bases. V trimming: 2 bases; J trimming: 5 bases; junction bases outside the gene matches: 3. From germline, CDR1 is WNHNN and CDR2 SYGVQD (reference sequence). This CDR3 is built from 15 residues. The CDR3 DNA reads TGCGCCAGCAGTGAGGCCGGACAGGGGGATCAGCCCCAGCATTTT. This sequence encodes CASSEAGQGDQPQHF.

V and J are TRBV18 and TRBJ2-1, with 8 nucleotides matching TRBD2. This CDR3 has 15 amino acids. J lost 3 bases, V lost 6 bases, and 7 bases had no gene match. CDR1 KGHSH and CDR2 LQKENI come from the germline V gene. The CDR3 reads CASSRGDPLYNEQFF. Here the CDR3 DNA reads TGTGCCAGCTCGCGGGGGGACCCCCTCTACAATGAGCAGTTCTTC.

The sample holds many counts of this clonotype. The chain carries TRBV2 and TRBJ2-5, with D perhaps matching TRBD2 (6 bases). Germline CDR1 reads SNHLY; CDR2 reads FYNNEI. CDR3 length equals 13 residues. V dropped 4 bases and J dropped 3 bases, with 9 bases sitting between them. This CDR3 reads CASSVRLEETQYF. The CDR3, as DNA: TGTGCCAGCAGTGTAAGACTAGAAGAGACCCAGTACTTC.

This clonotype appeared many times. The rearrangement uses TRBV20-1 and TRBJ1-5; D gene unclear. Trimming stripped 3 bases from V and 5 bases from J, with 8 bases between. This CDR3 is 12 amino acids long. Germline V lookup: CDR1 DFQATT, CDR2 SNEGSKA (reference sequence). CDR3 DNA: TGCAGTGCTAGCGGGGAGGATCAGCCCCAGCATTTT. It translates to CSASGEDQPQHF.

The sample holds one count of this clonotype. This chain links TRBV2 with TRBJ2-7; 11 nucleotides align to TRBD2. The germline CDR1 and CDR2 sequences are SNHLY and FYNNEI. After removal of 0 bases from V and 3 bases from J, the junction contained 4 bases not matched to a gene. The CDR3 runs 16 residues. The CDR3 reads CASSEALSGGDYEQYF. For the CDR3, the DNA is TGTGCCAGCAGTGAAGCGCTTAGCGGGGGGGACTACGAGCAGTACTTC.

The table lists this clonotype with many counts. The J gene is TRBJ2-4, the V gene TRBV28; D is perhaps TRBD2 (7 bases). The V end was cut by 6 bases, the J end by 1 base, with 16 bases between. The CDR3 totals 16 residues. Germline V CDR1 and CDR2: MDHEN, SYDVKM. CDR3 protein: CASRPEGGGAKNIQYF. The CDR3 DNA reads TGTGCCAGCAGACCCGAGGGGGGGGGCGCCAAAAACATTCAGTACTTC.

At least ten counts were recorded for this clonotype. The chain has TRBV7-8 and TRBJ2-7; tentative D call: TRBD1 (6 bases). CDR1 SGHVS and CDR2 FQNEAQ come from the germline V gene. The germline V and J ends were trimmed by 11 bases and 0 bases, with 11 bases remaining between them. The CDR3 sequence is 12 residues long. CDR3 nucleotides: TGTGCCGCGGAAGGGGGCTCCTACGAGCAGTACTTC. This codes for CAAEGGSYEQYF.

This clonotype was detected many times. The gene calls are TRBV2 and TRBJ2-7; either TRBD1 or TRBD2 may fit D (6 bases each). V lost 5 bases and J lost 4, with 18 bases in between. The germline CDR1 and CDR2 sequences are SNHLY and FYNNEI. The CDR3 is 15 residues long. Here the CDR3 reads CASSLADVRGYEQYV. The CDR3 DNA is TGTGCCAGCAGTTTAGCGGACGTAAGGGGGTACGAGCAGTACGTC.

This clonotype was observed at least ten times. The chain is built from TRBV29-1 and TRBJ1-1; D remains unclear. Germline V CDR1 and CDR2: SQVTM, ANQGSEA. Trimming took 5 bases from V and 0 from J, leaving 10 bases between them. The CDR3 loop spans 13 amino acids. CDR3 region: CSVPKAVNTEAFF. The CDR3, as DNA: TGCAGCGTTCCAAAGGCGGTGAACACTGAAGCTTTCTTT.

V is TRBV23-1 and J is TRBJ2-5, with 9 positions matching TRBD1. TRBV23-1 falls under the ORF class, with uncertain function. V lost 8 bases to trimming and J lost 5 bases; unmatched junction nucleotides: 12. This CDR3 is 15 amino acids long. The CDR3 DNA reads as TGCGCCAGCCCCCGTCATGGGACAGGGAAGGAGACCCAGTACTTC. Translation: CASPRHGTGKETQYF.